These 2 T cell receptor beta chains were sequenced from one sample in a study of T cell changes during pregnancy in multiple sclerosis. Profiling relied on immunoSEQ multiplex PCR, and the TCRdb table lists in-frame clones only, not all of them. The sample lists under 80,000 clones; about nine tenths were seen once. This sample comprised CD4+ T cells from peripheral blood mononuclear cells, obtained in the second trimester of pregnancy. These receptors all come from a female donor with multiple sclerosis, enrolled in a pregnancy study.

This chain joins TRBV19 and TRBJ1-1; TRBD1 is a possible D gene (6 bases). Trimming removed 6 bases at V and 0 bases at J, with 11 bases between. This CDR3 has 14 amino acids. Per the germline V gene, CDR1 is LNHDA and CDR2 is SQIVND (reference sequence). This CDR3 is CASSINRVNTEAFF. CDR3 in DNA: TGTGCCAGTAGCATCAACAGGGTGAACACTGAAGCTTTCTTT.

V gene TRBV5-4 combines with J gene TRBJ2-7, with D perhaps TRBD1 (5 bases). Germline values: CDR1 SGHNT, CDR2 YYREEE (reference sequence). This CDR3 comprises 14 residues. V lost 0 bases, J lost 1 base, and 8 bases lay in between. In DNA form, the CDR3 reads TGTGCCAGCAGCTTGGCAGGGTTATCCTACGAGCAGTACTTC. Its protein is CASSLAGLSYEQYF.